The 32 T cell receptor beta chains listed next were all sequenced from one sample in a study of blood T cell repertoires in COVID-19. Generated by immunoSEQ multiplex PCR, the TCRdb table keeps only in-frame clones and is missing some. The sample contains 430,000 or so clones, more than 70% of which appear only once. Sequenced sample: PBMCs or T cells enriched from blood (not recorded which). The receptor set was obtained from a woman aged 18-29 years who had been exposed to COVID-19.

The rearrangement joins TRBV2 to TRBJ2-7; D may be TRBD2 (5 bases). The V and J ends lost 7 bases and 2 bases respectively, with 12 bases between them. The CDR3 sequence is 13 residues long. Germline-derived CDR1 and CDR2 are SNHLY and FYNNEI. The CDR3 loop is CASTTGWTYEQYF. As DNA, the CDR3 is TGTGCCAGCACAACGGGATGGACCTACGAGCAGTACTTC.

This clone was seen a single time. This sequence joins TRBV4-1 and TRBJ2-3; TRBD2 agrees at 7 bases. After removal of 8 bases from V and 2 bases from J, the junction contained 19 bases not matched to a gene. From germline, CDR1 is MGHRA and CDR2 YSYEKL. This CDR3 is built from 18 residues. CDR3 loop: CASSSSRWASGFTDTQYF. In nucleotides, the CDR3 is TGCGCCAGCTCTAGCTCTCGTTGGGCTAGCGGATTCACAGATACGCAGTATTTT.

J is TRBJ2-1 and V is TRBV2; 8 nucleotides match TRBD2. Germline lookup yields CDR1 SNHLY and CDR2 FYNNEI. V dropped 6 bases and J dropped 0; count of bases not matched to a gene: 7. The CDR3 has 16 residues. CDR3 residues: CASSGERGSSYNEQFF. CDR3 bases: TGTGCCAGCAGCGGTGAGCGGGGGAGCTCCTACAATGAGCAGTTCTTC.

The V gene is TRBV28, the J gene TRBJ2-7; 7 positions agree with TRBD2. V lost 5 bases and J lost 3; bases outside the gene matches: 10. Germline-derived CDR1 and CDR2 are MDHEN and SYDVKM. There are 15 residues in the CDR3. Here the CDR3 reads CASSEAGRSYYEQYF. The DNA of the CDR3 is TGTGCCAGCAGTGAAGCGGGACGCTCCTACTACGAGCAGTACTTC.

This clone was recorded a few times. The CDR3 nucleotides read TGTGCCAGCAGCCCCCGGACTAGCGCCGAGCAGTACTTC. It yields the protein CASSPRTSAEQYF. The rearrangement uses TRBV7-2 and TRBJ2-7, with 9 bases that match TRBD2. Looked up from germline, CDR1 is SGHTA and CDR2 is FQGNSA. V gave up 5 bases and J gave up 6 bases; unmatched junction bases: 5. This CDR3 is built from 13 residues. Combining the CDR3 with reference TRBV7-2 and TRBJ2-7 gives the whole variable domain GAGVSQSPSNKVTEKGKDVELRCDPISGHTALYWYRQSLGQGLEFLIYFQGNSAPDKSGLPSDRFSAERTGGSVSTLTIQRTQQEDSAVYLCASSPRTSAEQYFGPGTRLTVT.

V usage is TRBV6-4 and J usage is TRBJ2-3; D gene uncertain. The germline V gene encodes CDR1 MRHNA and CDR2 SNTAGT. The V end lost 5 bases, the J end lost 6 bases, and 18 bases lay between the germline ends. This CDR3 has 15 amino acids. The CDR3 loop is CASSLQGHSGDTQYF. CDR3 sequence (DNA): TGTGCCAGCAGTCTCCAAGGCCACTCAGGTGATACGCAGTATTTT.

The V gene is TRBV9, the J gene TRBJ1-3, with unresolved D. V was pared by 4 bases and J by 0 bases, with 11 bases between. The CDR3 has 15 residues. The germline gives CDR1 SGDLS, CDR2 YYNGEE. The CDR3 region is CASSPSTGSGNTIYF. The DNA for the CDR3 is TGTGCCAGCAGCCCATCGACGGGCTCTGGAAACACCATATATTTT. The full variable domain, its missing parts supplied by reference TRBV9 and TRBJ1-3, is DSGVTQTPKHLITATGQRVTLRCSPRSGDLSVYWYQQSLDQGLQFLIQYYNGEERAKGNILERFSAQQFPDLHSELNLSSLELGDSALYFCASSPSTGSGNTIYFGEGSWLTVV.

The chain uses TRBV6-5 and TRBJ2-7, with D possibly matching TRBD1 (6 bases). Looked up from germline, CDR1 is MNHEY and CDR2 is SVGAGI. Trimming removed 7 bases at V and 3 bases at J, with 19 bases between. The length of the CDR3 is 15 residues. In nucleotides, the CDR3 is TGTGCCAGCAAGCCCCTGGGGGCCAGCGGCTACGAGCAGTACTTC. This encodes CASKPLGASGYEQYF.

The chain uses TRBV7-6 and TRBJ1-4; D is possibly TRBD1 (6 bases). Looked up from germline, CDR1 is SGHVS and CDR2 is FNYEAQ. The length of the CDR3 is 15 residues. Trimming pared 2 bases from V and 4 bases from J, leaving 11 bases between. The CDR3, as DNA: TGTGCCAGCAGCTTATTGTGGGGGCTTAATGAAAAACTGTTTTTT. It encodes CASSLLWGLNEKLFF. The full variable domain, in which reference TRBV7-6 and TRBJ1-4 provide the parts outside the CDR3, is GAGVSQSPRYKVTKRGQDVALRCDPISGHVSLYWYRQALGQGPEFLTYFNYEAQQDKSGLPNDRFSAERPEGSISTLTIQRTEQRDSAMYRCASSLLWGLNEKLFFGSGTQLSVL.

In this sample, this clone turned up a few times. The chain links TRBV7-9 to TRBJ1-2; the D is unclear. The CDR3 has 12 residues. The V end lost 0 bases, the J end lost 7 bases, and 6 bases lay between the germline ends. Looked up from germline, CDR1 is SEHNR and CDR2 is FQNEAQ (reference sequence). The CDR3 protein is CASSLAGGGYTF. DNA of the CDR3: TGTGCCAGCAGCTTAGCAGGAGGTGGCTACACCTTC.

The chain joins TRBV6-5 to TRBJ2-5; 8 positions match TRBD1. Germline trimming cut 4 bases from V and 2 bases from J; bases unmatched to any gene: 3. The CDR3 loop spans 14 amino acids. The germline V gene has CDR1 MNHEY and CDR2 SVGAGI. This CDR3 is CASSSTGAQETQYF. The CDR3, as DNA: TGTGCCAGCAGTTCGACAGGGGCGCAAGAGACCCAGTACTTC.

CDR3 sequence: CASSQTGTGELFF. For the CDR3, the DNA is TGTGCCAGCAGCCAGACAGGGACCGGGGAGCTGTTTTTT. V gene TRBV7-9 combines with J gene TRBJ2-2; 7 bases are shared with TRBD1. Germline CDR1 is SEHNR and CDR2 is FQNEAQ (reference sequence). The CDR3 is 13 residues long. V lost 5 bases, J lost 5 bases, and 2 bases stayed unmatched.

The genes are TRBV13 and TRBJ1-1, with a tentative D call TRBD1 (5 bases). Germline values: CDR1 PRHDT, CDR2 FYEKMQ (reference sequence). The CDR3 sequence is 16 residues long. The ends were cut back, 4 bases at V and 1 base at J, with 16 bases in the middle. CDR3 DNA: TGTGCCAGCAGCTCCGGCCCAGGGATGAGGAACACTGAAGCTTTCTTT. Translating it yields CASSSGPGMRNTEAFF. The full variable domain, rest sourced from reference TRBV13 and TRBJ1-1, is AAGVIQSPRHLIKEKRETATLKCYPIPRHDTVYWYQQGPGQDPQFLISFYEKMQSDKGSIPDRFSAQQFSDYHSELNMSSLELGDSALYFCASSSGPGMRNTEAFFGQGTRLTVV.

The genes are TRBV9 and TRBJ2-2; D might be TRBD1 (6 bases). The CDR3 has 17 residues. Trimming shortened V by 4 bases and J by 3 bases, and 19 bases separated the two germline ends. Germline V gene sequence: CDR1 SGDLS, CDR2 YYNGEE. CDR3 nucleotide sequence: TGTGCCAGCAGCACCGGTCTATCTGGGGGCGACACCGGGGAGCTGTTTTTT. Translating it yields CASSTGLSGGDTGELFF. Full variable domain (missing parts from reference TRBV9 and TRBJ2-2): DSGVTQTPKHLITATGQRVTLRCSPRSGDLSVYWYQQSLDQGLQFLIQYYNGEERAKGNILERFSAQQFPDLHSELNLSSLELGDSALYFCASSTGLSGGDTGELFFGEGSRLTVL.

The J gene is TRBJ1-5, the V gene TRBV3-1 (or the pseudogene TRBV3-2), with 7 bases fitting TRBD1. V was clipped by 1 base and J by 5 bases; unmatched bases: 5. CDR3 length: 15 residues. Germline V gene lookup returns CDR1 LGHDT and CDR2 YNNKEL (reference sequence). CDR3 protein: CASSQGGQLHQPQHF. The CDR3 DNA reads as TGTGCCAGCAGCCAAGGGGGACAGTTACATCAGCCCCAGCATTTT.

The CDR3 loop is CASSDVGGSSMNTEAFF. The DNA of the CDR3 is TGTGCCAGTAGTGACGTGGGAGGGTCCTCCATGAACACTGAAGCTTTCTTT. This sequence joins TRBV19 and TRBJ1-1; D remains ambiguous. Germline CDR1 is LNHDA and CDR2 is SQIVND (reference sequence). The CDR3 sequence is 17 residues long. With 5 bases removed from V and 0 bases from J, the gap between germline ends came to 19 bases.

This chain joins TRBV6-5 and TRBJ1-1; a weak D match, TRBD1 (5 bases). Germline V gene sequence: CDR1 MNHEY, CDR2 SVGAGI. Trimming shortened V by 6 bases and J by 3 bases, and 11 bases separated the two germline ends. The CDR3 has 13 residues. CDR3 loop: CASSLGGDTEAFF. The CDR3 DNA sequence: TGTGCCAGCAGCCTCGGGGGGGACACTGAAGCTTTCTTT.

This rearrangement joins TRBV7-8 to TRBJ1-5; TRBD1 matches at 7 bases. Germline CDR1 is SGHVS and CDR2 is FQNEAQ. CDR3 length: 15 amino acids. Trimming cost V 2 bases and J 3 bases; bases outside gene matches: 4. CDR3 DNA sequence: TGTGCCAGCAGCTTATCCGGGACAGACAATCAGCCCCAGCATTTT. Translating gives CASSLSGTDNQPQHF. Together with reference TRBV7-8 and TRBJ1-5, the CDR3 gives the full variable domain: GAGVSQSPRYKVAKRGQDVALRCDPISGHVSLFWYQQALGQGPEFLTYFQNEAQLDKSGLPSDRFFAERPEGSVSTLKIQRTQQEDSAVYLCASSLSGTDNQPQHFGDGTRLSIL.

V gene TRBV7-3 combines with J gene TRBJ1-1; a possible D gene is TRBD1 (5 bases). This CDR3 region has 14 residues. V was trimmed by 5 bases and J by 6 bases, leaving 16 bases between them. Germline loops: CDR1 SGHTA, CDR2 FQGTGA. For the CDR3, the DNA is TGTGCCAGCAGCCCAGGGAGGTTTTCGGCTGAAGCTTTCTTT. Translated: CASSPGRFSAEAFF.

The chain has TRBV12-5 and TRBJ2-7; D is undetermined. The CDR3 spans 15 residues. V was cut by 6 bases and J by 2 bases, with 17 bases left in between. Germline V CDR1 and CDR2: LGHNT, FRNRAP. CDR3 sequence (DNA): TGTGCTAGTGGCCGTGCGAGCGTCCGACCCTACGAGCAGTACTTC. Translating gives CASGRASVRPYEQYF.

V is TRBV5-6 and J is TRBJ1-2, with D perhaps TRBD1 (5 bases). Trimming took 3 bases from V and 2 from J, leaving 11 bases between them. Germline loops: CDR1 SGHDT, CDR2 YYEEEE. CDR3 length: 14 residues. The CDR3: CASSSWTRNYGYTF. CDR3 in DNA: TGTGCCAGCAGCTCATGGACAAGAAACTATGGCTACACCTTC.

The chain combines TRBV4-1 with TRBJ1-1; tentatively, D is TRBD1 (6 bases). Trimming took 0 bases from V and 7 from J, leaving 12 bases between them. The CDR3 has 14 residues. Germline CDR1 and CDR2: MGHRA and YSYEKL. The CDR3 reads CASSQEQGLGEAFF. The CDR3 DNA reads TGCGCCAGCAGCCAAGAACAGGGTTTAGGTGAAGCTTTCTTT.

The CDR3, as DNA: TGTGCCAGCAGCTTAGTCCCCCACGGCTCTGGGGCCAACGTCCTGACTTTC. It codes for CASSLVPHGSGANVLTF. The genes are TRBV7-6 and TRBJ2-6; no firm D call. The CDR3 is made up of 17 amino acids. Trimming pared 1 base from V and 0 bases from J, leaving 10 bases between. The germline V gene has CDR1 SGHVS and CDR2 FNYEAQ.

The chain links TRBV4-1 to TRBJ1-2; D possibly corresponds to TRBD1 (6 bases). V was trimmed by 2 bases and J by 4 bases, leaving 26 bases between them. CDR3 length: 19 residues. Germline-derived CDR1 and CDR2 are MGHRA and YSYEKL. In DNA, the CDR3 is TGCGCCAGCAGCCAAATTCTGCTCCTCCCGTCAAGGGGGATCTATGGCTACACCTTC. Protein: CASSQILLLPSRGIYGYTF.

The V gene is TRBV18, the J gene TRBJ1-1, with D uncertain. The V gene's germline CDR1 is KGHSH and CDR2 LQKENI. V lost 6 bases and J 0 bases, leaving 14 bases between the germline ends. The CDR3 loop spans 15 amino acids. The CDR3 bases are TGTGCCAGCTCGCCGAATGTACCTATGAACACTGAAGCTTTCTTT. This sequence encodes CASSPNVPMNTEAFF.

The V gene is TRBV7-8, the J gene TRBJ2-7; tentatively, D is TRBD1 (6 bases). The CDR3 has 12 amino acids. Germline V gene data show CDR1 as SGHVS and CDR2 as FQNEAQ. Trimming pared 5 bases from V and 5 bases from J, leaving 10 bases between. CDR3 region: CASSRGQNEQYF. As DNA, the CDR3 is TGTGCCAGCAGCCGCGGACAGAACGAGCAGTACTTC.

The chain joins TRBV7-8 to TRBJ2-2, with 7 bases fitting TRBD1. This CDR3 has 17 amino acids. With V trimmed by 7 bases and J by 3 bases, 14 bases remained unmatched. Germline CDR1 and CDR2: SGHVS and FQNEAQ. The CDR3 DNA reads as TGTGCCAGCATGGACCCTCGACAGGGCTTCGACACCGGGGAGCTGTTTTTT. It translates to CASMDPRQGFDTGELFF. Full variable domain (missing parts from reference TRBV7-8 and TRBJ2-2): GAGVSQSPRYKVAKRGQDVALRCDPISGHVSLFWYQQALGQGPEFLTYFQNEAQLDKSGLPSDRFFAERPEGSVSTLKIQRTQQEDSAVYLCASMDPRQGFDTGELFFGEGSRLTVL.

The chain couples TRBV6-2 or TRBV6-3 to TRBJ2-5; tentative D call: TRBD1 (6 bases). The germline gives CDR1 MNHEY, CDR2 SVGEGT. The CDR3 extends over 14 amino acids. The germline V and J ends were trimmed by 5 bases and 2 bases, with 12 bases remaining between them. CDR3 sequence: CASSPGHTQETQYF. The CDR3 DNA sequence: TGTGCCAGCAGTCCGGGACATACTCAAGAGACCCAGTACTTC.

CDR3 protein: CASTPSPRQGRLEETQYF. In DNA form, the CDR3 reads TGTGCCAGCACTCCATCCCCTCGACAGGGTCGCCTCGAAGAGACCCAGTACTTC. The chain links TRBV27 to TRBJ2-5; 7 positions match TRBD1. Trimming took 7 bases from V and 3 from J; bases not matched to a gene: 20. CDR1 and CDR2 (germline): MNHEY, SMNVEV (reference sequence). This CDR3 is 18 amino acids long.

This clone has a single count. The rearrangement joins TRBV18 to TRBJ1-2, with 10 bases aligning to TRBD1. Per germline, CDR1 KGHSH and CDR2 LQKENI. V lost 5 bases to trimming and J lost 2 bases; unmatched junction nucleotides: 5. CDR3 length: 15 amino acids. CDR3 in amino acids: CASSTSGQGNYGYTF. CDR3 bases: TGTGCCAGCTCAACCTCGGGACAGGGGAACTATGGCTACACCTTC.

The CDR3 coding sequence is TGTGCCAGCAGCTCGAGCGGGAGAGGGGAGCTGTTTTTT. Translation gives CASSSSGRGELFF. The V and J genes are TRBV11-3 and TRBJ2-2, with 8 bases matching TRBD2. The junction had 3 bases not matched to a gene; V was cut back by 4 bases and J by 8 bases. The CDR3 contains 13 residues. CDR1 is SGHNT and CDR2 is YENEEA in the germline V gene.

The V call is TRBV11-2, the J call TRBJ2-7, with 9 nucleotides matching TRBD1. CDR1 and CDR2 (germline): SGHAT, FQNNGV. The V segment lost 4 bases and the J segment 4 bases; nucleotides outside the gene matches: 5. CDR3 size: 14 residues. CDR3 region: CASSYRTGEYEQYF. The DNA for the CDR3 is TGTGCCAGCAGCTACCGGACAGGGGAGTACGAGCAGTACTTC.